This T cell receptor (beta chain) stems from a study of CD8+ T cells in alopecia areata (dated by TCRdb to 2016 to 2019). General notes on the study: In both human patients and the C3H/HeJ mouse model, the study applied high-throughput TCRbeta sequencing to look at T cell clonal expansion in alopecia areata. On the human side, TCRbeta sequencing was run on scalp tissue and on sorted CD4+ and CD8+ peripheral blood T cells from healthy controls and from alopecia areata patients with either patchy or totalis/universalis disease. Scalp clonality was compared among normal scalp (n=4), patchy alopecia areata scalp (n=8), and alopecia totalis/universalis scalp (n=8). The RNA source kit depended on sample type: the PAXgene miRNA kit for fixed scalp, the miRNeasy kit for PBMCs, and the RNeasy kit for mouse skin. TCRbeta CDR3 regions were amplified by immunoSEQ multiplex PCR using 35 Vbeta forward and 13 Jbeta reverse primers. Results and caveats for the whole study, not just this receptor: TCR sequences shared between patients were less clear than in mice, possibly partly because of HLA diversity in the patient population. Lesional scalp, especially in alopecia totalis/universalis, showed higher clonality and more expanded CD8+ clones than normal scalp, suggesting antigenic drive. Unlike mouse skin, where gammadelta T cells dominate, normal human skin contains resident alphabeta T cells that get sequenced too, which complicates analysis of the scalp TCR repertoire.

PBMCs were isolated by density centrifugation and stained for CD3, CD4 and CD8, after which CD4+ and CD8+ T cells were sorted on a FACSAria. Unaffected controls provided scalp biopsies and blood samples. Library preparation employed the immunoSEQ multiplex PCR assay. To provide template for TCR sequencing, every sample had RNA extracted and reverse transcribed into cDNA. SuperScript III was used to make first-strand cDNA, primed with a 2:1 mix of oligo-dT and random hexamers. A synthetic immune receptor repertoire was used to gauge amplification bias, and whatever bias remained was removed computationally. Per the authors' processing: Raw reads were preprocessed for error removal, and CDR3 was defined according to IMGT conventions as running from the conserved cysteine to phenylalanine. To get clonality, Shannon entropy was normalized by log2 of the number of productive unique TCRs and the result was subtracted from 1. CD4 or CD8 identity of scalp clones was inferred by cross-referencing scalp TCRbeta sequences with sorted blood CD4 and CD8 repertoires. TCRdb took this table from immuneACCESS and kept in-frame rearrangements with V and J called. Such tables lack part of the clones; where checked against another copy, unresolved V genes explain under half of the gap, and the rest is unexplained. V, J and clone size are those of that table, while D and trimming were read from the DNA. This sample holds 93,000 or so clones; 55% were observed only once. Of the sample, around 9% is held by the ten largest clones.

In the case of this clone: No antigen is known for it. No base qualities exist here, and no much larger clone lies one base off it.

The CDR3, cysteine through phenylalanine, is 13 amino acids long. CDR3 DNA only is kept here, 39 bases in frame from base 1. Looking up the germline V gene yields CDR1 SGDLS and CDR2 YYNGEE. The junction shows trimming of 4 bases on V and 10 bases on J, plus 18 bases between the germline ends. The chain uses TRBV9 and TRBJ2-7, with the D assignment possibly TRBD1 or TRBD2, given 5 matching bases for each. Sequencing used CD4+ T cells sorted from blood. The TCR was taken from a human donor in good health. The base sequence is TGTGCCAGCAGCCCCTCGGGGCACGGGCTCCAGTACTTC. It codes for CASSPSGHGLQYF.